This TCR beta chain was sequenced during a study of T cell responses to AZD1222 COVID-19 vaccine. About the research overall: Researchers grouped second doses given at about 4 or about 12 weeks into one pool.

The V gene's germline CDR1 is MDHEN and CDR2 SYDVKM. The germline V and J ends were trimmed by 3 bases and 3 bases, with 16 bases remaining between them. The CDR3 length is 16 residues. Profiled with immunoSEQ multiplex PCR; TCRdb holds only in-frame clones, not every one. The table records roughly 130,000 clones, approximately 90% of them present only once. The specimen comprised peripheral blood, sampled on day 0 of AZD1222 vaccination. The source is an adult in good health. J is TRBJ2-3 and V is TRBV28, with D possibly being TRBD1 (5 bases). CDR3 amino acids: CASSFLRGKGTDTQYF. The CDR3 nucleotides are TGTGCCAGCAGTTTTTTAAGGGGCAAGGGGACAGATACGCAGTATTTT.